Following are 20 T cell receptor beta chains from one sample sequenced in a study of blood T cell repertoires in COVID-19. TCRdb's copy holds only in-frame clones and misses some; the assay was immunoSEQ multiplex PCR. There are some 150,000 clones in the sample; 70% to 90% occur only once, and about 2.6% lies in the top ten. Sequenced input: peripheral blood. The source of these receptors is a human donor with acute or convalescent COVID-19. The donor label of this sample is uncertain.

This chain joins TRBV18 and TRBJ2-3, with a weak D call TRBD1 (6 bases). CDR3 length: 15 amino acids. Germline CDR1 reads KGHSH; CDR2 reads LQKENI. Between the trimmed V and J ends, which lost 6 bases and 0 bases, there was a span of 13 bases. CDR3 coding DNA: TGTGCCAGCTCCTTAGACAGGTCGAGCACAGATACGCAGTATTTT. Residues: CASSLDRSSTDTQYF.

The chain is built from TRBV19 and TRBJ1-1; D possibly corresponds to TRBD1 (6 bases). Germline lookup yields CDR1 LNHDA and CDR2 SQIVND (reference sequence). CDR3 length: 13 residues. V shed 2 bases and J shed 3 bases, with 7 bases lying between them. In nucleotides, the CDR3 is TGTGCCAGTAGTATACCAGGGGACACTGAAGCTTTCTTT. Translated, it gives CASSIPGDTEAFF.

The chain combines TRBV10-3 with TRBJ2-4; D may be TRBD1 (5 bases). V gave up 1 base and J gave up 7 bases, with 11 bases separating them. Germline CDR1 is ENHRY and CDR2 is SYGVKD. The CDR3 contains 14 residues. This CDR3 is CAISEYATENIQYF. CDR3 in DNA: TGTGCCATCAGTGAGTATGCGACAGAGAACATTCAGTACTTC.

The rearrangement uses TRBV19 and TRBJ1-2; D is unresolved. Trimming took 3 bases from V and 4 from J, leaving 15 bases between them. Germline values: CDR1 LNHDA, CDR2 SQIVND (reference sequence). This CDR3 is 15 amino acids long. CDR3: CASSIRQTGGYGYTF. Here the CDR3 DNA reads TGTGCCAGTAGTATCCGCCAGACGGGTGGCTATGGCTACACCTTC.

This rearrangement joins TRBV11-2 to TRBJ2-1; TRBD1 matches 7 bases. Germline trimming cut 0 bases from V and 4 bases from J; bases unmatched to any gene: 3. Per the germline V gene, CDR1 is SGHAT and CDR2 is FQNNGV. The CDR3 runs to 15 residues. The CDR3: CASSLDGTAYNEQFF. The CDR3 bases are TGTGCCAGCAGCTTAGACGGGACAGCTTACAATGAGCAGTTCTTC.

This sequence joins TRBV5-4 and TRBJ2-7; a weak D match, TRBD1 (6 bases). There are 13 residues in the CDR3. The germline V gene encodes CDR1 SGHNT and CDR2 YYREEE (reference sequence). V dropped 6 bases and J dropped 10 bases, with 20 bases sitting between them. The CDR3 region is CASKDRGRLPQYF. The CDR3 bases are TGTGCCAGCAAGGACAGAGGGAGACTGCCTCAGTACTTC. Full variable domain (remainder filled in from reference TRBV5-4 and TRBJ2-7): ETGVTQSPTHLIKTRGQQVTLRCSSQSGHNTVSWYQQALGQGPQFIFQYYREEENGRGNFPPRFSGLQFPNYSSELNVNALELDDSALYLCASKDRGRLPQYFGPGTRLTVT.

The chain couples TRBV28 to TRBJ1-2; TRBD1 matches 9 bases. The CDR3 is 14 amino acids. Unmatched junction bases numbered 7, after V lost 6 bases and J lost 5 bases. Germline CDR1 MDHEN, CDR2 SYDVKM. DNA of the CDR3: TGTGCCAGCAGGCTACCGGGACAGGGTTATGGCTACACCTTC. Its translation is CASRLPGQGYGYTF.

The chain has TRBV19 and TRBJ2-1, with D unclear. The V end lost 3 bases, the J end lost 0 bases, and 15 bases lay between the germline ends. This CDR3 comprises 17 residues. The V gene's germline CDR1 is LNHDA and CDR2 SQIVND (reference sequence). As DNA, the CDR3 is TGTGCCAGTAGTATGGTCCAAAACTACGGCTCCTACAATGAGCAGTTCTTC. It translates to CASSMVQNYGSYNEQFF.

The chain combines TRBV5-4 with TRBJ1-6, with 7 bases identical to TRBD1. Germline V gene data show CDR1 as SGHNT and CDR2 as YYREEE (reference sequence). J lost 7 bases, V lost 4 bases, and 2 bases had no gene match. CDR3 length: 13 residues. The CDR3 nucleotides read TGTGCCAGCAGCCGGGACAGCAATTCACCCCTCCACTTT. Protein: CASSRDSNSPLHF.

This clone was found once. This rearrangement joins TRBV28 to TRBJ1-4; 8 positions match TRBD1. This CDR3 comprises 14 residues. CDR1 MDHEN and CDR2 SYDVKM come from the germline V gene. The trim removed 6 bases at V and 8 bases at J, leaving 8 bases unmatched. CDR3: CASRPQGAGEKLFF. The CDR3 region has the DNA TGTGCCAGCAGACCCCAGGGGGCAGGGGAAAAACTGTTTTTT.

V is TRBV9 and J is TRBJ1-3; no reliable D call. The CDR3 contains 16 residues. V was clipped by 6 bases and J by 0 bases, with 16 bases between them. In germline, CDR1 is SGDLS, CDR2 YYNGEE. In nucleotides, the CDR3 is TGTGCCAGCACCCCAGCGGGGTGGGACTCTGGAAACACCATATATTTT. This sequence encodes CASTPAGWDSGNTIYF.

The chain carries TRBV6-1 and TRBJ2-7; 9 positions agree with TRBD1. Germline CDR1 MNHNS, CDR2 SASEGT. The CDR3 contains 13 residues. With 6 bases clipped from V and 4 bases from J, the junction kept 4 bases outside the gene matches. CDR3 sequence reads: CASRATGGYEQYV. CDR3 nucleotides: TGTGCCAGCAGAGCGACAGGGGGTTACGAGCAGTACGTC.

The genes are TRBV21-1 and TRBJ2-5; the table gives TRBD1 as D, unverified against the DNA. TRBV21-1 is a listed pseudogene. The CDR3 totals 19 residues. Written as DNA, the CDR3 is TGTGCCAGCAGCAATACCGGGACAGCGGTTCCCTCGTACCAAGAGACCCAGTACTTC. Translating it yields CASSNTGTAVPSYQETQYF.

This CDR3 is CASDRDREKLFF. CDR3 bases: TGTGCCAGCGACCGGGACAGGGAAAAACTGTTTTTT. The chain combines TRBV2 with TRBJ1-4; TRBD1 matches 8 bases. V trimming: 8 bases; J trimming: 8 bases; junction bases outside the gene matches: 4. CDR3 size: 12 residues. The germline CDR1 and CDR2 sequences are SNHLY and FYNNEI.

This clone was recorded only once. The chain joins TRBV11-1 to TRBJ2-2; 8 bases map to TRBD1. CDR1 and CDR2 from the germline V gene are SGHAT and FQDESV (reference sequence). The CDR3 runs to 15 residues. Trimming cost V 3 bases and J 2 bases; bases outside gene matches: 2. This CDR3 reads CASSLTGANTGELFF. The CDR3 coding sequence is TGTGCCAGCAGCTTGACAGGGGCTAACACCGGGGAGCTGTTTTTT.

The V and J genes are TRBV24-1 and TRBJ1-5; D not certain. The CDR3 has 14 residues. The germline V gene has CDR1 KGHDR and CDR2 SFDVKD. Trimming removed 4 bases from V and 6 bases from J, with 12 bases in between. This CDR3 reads CATSEGRFGQPQHF. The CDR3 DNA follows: TGTGCCACCAGTGAGGGGAGGTTCGGTCAGCCCCAGCATTTT.

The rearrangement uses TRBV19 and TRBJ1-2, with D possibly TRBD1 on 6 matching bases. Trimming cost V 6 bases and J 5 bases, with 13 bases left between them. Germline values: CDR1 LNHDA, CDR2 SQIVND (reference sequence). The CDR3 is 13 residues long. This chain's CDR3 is CASRDRSSYGYTF. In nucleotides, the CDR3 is TGTGCCAGTAGAGACAGGTCTTCATATGGCTACACCTTC.

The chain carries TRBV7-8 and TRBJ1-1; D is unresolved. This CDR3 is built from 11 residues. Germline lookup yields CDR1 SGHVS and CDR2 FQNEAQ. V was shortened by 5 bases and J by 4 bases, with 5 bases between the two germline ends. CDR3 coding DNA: TGTGCCAGCAGCCCCTTCACTGAAGCTTTCTTT. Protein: CASSPFTEAFF.

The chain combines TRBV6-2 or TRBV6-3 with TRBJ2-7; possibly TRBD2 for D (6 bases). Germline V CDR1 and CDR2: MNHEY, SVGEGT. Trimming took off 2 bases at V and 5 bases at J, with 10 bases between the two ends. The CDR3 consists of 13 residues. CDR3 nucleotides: TGTGCCAGCAGTTACATGGGGGGTCACGAGCAGTACGTC. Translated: CASSYMGGHEQYV.

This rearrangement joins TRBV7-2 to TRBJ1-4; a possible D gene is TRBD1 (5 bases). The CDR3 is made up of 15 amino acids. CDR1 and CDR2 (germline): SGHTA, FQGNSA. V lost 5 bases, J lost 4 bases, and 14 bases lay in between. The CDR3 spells CASSPDSALNEKLFF. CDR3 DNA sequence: TGTGCCAGCAGCCCCGACAGCGCCCTTAATGAAAAACTGTTTTTT. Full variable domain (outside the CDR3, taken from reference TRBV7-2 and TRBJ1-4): GAGVSQSPSNKVTEKGKDVELRCDPISGHTALYWYRQSLGQGLEFLIYFQGNSAPDKSGLPSDRFSAERTGGSVSTLTIQRTQQEDSAVYLCASSPDSALNEKLFFGSGTQLSVL.